This T cell receptor beta chain was profiled in a study of low-dose radiotherapy and immunotherapy resistance in tumors. Germline CDR1 reads MNHEY; CDR2 reads SVGEGT. Trimming removed 5 bases at V and 0 bases at J, with 14 bases between. The CDR3 is 16 amino acids. Priming of first-strand cDNA relied on TRAV- and TRBV-specific primers (covering alpha and beta chains). TCRs were put through 20 PCR cycles of amplification with Phusion. A constant-region primer and the V-primer adapter served as the primer pair. TCRdb recomputed calls from the reads with MiXCR, one row per CDR3 protein. The table has around 60,000 distinct CDR3 sequences, around a quarter seen once; the top ten hold roughly 6.7%. This clonotype occurred many times. Stated time point: after trial treatment. Treatment given: LDRT plus nivolumab, ipilimumab, low-dose cyclophosphamide and aspirin (RACIN trial). Donors received a regimen that comprised nivolumab, ipilimumab, aspirin, low-dose cyclophosphamide and low-dose radiotherapy.

The sequencing here drew on PBMCs, taken after low-dose radiotherapy plus immunotherapy. The sequence came from a male donor with prostate cancer. The V and J genes are TRBV6-2 or TRBV6-3 and TRBJ2-1; D perhaps matches TRBD2 (6 bases). The CDR3 nucleotides are TGTGCCAGCAGTGGGGGGAGAATAAGCTCCTACAATGAGCAGTTCTTC. Translated, it gives CASSGGRISSYNEQFF.